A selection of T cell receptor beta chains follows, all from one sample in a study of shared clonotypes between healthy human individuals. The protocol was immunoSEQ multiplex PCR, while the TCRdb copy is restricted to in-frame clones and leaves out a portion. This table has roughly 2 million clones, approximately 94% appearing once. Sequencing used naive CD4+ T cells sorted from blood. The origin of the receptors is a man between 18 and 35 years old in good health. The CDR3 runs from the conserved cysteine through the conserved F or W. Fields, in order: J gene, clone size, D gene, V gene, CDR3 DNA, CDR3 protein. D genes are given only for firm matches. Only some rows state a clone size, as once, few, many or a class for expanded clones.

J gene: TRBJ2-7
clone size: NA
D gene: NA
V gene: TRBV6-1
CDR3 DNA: TGTGCCAGCAGTCCAGGTGGGGGCCTTCACGAGCAGTACTTC
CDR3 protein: CASSPGGGLHEQYF

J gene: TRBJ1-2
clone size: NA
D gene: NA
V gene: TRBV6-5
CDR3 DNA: TGTGCCAGCAGAGAGAGTTTTCGGAGTAGCTATGGCTACACCTTC
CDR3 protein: CASRESFRSSYGYTF

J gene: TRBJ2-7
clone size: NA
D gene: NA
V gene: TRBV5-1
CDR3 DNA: TGCGCCAGCAGCCCACGTGGGGCGGACGAGCAGTACTTC
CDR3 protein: CASSPRGADEQYF

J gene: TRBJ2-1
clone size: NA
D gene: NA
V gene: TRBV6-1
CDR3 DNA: TGTGCCAGCAGTGAATCCAGACACAATGAGCAGTTCTTC
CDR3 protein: CASSESRHNEQFF

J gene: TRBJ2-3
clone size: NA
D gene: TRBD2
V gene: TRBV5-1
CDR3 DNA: TGCGCCAGCAGCTCAGGACTAGCGGGAGGTGTGACAGATACGCAGTATTTT
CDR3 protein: CASSSGLAGGVTDTQYF

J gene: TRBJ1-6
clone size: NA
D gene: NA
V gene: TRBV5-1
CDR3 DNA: TGCGCCAGCAGCCCCCGGACCGACTCCCATAATTCACCCCTCCACTTT
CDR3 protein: CASSPRTDSHNSPLHF

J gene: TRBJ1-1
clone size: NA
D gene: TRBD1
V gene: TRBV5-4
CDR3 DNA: TGTGCCAGCAGCTTTCCGGGACAGGGCAACACTGAAGCTTTCTTT
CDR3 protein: CASSFPGQGNTEAFF

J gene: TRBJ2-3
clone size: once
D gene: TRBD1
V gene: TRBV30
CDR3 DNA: TGTGCCTGGAGTGTCGGGGACAGGGGTACGCAGTATTTT
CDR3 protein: CAWSVGDRGTQYF

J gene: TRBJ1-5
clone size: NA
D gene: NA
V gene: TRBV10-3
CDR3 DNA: TGTGCCACGAGGGCCCAGGATTCGGGCAATCAGCCCCAGCATTTT
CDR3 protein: CATRAQDSGNQPQHF

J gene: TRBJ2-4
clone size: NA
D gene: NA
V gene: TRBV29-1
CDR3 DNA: TGCAGCGTTGTTTTAGGGATCCAGGTCGGCATTCAGTACTTC
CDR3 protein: CSVVLGIQVGIQYF

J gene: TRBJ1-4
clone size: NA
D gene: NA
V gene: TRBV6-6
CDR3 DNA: TGTGCCAGCAGTTTGCGAGGGAATGAAAAACTGTTTTTT
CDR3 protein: CASSLRGNEKLFF

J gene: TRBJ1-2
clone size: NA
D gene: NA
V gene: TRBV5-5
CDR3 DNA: TGTGCCAGCAGCTTGGAAGGGAAGGTCAGCCTTAACTATGGCTACACCTTC
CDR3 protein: CASSLEGKVSLNYGYTF

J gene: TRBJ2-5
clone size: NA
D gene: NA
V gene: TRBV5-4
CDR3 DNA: TGTGCCAGCAGCTTGAAGGGGGGAGAGACCCAGTACTTC
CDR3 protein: CASSLKGGETQYF

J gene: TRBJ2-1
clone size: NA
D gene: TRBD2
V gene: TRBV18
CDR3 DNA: TGTGCCAGCTCACCCAGACTAGCGGGGGGGAAGAATGAGCAGTTCTTC
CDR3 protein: CASSPRLAGGKNEQFF

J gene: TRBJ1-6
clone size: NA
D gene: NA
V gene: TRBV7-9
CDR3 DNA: TGTGCCAGCATCCGCGCGGGACTGAATTCACCCCTCCACTTT
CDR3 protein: CASIRAGLNSPLHF

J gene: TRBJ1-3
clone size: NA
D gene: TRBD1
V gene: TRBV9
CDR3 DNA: TGTGCCAGCAGCGGCTGGGACAGGGGGTCTGGAAACACCATATATTTT
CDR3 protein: CASSGWDRGSGNTIYF

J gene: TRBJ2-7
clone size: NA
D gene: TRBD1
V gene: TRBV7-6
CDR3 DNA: TGTGCCAGCAGCTCCGGGACAGGGGGTCCCTACGAGCAGTACTTC
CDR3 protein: CASSSGTGGPYEQYF

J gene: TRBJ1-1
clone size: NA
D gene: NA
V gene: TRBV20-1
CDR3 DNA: TGCAGTGCTGGGGACACTGAAGCTTTCTTT
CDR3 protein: CSAGDTEAFF

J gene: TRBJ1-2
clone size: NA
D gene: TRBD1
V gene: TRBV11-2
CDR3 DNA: TGTGCCAGCAGCTTAGAGAGCAGGGGGTACGGCTACACCTTC
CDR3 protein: CASSLESRGYGYTF

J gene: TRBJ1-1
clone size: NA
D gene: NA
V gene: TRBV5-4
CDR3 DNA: TGTGCCAGCAGCCCTAGACAGGAGAACACTGAAGCTTTCTTT
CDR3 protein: CASSPRQENTEAFF

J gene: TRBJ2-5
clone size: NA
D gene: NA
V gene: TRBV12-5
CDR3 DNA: TGTGCTAGTGGTCCAGGAGGGGAGACCCAGTACTTC
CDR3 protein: CASGPGGETQYF

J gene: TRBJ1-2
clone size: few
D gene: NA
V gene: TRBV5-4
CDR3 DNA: TGTGCCAGCAGCCCGGACGGGAACTATGGCTACACCTTC
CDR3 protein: CASSPDGNYGYTF

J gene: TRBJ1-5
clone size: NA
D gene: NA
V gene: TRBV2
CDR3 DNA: TGTGCCAGCAGTGGAGGGGCAGGGGCTTATAGCAATCAGCCCCAGCATTTT
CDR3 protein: CASSGGAGAYSNQPQHF

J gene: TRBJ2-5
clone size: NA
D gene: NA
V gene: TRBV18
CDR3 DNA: TGTGCCAGCTCACCACCGGACCAAGAGACCCAGTACTTC
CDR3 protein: CASSPPDQETQYF

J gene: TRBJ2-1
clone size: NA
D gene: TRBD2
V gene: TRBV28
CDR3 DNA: TGTGCCAGCAGTTTCGTTACTAGCGGGAGGGTTTTCAGCTCCTACAATGAGCAGTTCTTC
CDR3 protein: CASSFVTSGRVFSSYNEQFF

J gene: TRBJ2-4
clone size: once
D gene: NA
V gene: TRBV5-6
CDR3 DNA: TGTGCCAGCAGCTCCTTAGCGTGGGCCAAAAACATTCAGTACTTC
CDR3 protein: CASSSLAWAKNIQYF

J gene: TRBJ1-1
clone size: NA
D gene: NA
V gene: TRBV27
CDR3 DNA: TGTGCCAGCAGTTTATACGCCCACGAATCGGCTGAAGCTTTCTTT
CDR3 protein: CASSLYAHESAEAFF

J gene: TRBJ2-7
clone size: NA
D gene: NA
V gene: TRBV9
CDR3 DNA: TGTGCCAGCAGCGTAGCGGCGGGACCATACGAGCAGTACTTC
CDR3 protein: CASSVAAGPYEQYF

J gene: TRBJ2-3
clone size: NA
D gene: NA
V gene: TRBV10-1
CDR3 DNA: TGCGCCAGCAGCACAAGCCCGACAGATACGCAGTATTTT
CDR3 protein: CASSTSPTDTQYF

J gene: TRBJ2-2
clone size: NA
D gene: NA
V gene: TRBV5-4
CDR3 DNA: TGTGCCAGCAGCTTGGGCCTAGCCGGGGAGCTGTTTTTT
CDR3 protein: CASSLGLAGELFF

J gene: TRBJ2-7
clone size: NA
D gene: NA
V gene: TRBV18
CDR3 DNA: TGTGCCAGCTCACCCCCGACTTCCTACGAGCAGTACTTC
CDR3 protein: CASSPPTSYEQYF

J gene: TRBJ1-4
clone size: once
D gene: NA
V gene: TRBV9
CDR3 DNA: TGTGCCAGCAGCATGACCGGCGGACAATCGAATGAAAAACTGTTTTTT
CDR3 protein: CASSMTGGQSNEKLFF

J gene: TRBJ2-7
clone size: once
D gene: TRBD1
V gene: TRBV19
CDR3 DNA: TGTGCCAGTAGTCTCAGGGGGCCCCTCAATGCCTACGAGCAGTACTTC
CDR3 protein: CASSLRGPLNAYEQYF

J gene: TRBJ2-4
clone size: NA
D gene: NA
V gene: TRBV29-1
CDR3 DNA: TGCAGCGTCTTAGCGGAAGCCAAAAACATTCAGTACTTC
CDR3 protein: CSVLAEAKNIQYF

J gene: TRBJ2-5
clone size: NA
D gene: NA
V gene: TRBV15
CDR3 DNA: TGTGCCACCAGCAGAGGCCGGCTAAATTTGGGAAAGGAGACCCAGTACTTC
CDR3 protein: CATSRGRLNLGKETQYF

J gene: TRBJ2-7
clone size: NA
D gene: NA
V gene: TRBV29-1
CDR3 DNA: TGCAGCGTTGATGTATCTAGGGTTTCCTACGAGCAGTACTTC
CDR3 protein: CSVDVSRVSYEQYF

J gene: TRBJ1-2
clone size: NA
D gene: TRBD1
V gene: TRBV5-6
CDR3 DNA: TGTGCCAGCAGCTTGGGGTCTACAGGGGGAAACTATGGCTACACCTTC
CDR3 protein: CASSLGSTGGNYGYTF

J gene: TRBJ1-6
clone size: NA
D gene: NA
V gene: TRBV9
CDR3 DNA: TGTGCCAGCAGCGCCGGGACATTACCAACCCTCCACTTT
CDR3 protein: CASSAGTLPTLHF

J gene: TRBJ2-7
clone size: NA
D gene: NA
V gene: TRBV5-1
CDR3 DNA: TGCGCCAGCAGCTTGGCTTCGGGCTGGGAGACGTACGAGCAGTACTTC
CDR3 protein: CASSLASGWETYEQYF

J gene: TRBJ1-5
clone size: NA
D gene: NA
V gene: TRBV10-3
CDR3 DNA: TGTGCCATCAGTGAGTTGGCAGGGGATCAGCCCCAGCATTTT
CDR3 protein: CAISELAGDQPQHF

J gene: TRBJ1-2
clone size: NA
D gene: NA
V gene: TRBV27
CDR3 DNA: TGTGCCAGCAGTTTAAGAGGGCCAGGGTATGGCTACACCTTC
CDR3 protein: CASSLRGPGYGYTF

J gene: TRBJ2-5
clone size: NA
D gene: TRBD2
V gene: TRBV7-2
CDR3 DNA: TGTGCCAGCAGCTTATATTGGGCTAGCGGAAAAGAGACCCAGTACTTC
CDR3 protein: CASSLYWASGKETQYF

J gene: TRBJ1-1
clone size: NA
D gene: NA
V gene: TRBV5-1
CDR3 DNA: TGCGCCAGTGCCGGGACACCGAACACTGAAGCTTTCTTT
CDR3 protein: CASAGTPNTEAFF

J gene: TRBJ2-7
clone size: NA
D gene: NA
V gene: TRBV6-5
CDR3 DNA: TGTGCCAGCAGACACCTGCGAAAGAGCTCCTACGAGCAGTACTTC
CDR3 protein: CASRHLRKSSYEQYF

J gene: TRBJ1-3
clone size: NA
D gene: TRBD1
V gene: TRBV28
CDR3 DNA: TGTGCCAGCAGCGATCCGGGACAGGGGAAGGGGCTGGGAAACACCATATATTTT
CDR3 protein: CASSDPGQGKGLGNTIYF

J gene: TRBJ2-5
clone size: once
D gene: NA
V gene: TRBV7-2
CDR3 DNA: TGTGCCAGCAGCTTCTTAGGTGGGATAGGAGAGACCCAGTACTTC
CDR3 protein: CASSFLGGIGETQYF

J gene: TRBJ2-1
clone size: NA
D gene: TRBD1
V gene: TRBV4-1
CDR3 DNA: TGCGCCAGCAGCTCCTGGGACAGGGGAAGCTCCTACAATGAGCAGTTCTTC
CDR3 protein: CASSSWDRGSSYNEQFF

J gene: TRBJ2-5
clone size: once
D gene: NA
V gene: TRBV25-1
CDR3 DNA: TGTGCCAGCAGTGAATATAGTGGTCCGGGGGTCCCCCAGTACTTC
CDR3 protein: CASSEYSGPGVPQYF

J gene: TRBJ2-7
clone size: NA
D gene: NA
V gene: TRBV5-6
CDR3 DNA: TGTGCCAGCAGCTTCGCGACCGAGCGAGCGTACGAGCAGTACTTC
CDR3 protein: CASSFATERAYEQYF